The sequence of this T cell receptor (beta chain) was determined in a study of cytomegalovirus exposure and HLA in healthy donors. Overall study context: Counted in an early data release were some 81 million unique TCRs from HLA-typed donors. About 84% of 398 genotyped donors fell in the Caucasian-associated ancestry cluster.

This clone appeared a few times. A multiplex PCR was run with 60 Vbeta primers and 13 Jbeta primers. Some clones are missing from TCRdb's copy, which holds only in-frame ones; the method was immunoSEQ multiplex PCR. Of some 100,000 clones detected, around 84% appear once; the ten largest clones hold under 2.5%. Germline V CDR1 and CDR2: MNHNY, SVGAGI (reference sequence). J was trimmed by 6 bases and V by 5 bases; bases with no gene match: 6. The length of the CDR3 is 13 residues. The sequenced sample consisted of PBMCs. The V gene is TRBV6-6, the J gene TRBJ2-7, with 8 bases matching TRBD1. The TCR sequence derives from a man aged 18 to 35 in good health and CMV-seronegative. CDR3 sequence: CASSTLGQGEQYF. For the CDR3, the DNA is TGTGCCAGCAGTACCCTAGGACAGGGCGAGCAGTACTTC.